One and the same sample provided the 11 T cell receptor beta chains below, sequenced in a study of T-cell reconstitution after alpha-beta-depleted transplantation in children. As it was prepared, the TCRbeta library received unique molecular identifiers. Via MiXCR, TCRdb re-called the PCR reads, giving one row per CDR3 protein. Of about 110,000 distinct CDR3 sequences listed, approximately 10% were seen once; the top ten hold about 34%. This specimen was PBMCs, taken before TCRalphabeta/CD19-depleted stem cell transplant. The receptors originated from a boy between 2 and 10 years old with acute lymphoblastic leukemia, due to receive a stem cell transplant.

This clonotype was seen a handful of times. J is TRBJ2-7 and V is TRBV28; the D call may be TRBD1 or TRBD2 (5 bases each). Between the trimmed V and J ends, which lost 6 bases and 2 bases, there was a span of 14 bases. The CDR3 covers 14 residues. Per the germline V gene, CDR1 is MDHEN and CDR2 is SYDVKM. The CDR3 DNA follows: TGTGCCAGCAGCCGGGGTGGGGCCACCTACGAGCAGTACTTC. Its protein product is CASSRGGATYEQYF.

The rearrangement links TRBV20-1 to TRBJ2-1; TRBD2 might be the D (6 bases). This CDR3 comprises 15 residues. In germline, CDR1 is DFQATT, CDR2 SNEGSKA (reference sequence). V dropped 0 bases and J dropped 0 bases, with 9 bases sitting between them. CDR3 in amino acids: CSARDLASSYNEQFF. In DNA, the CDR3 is TGCAGTGCTAGAGATCTAGCGAGCTCCTACAATGAGCAGTTCTTC.

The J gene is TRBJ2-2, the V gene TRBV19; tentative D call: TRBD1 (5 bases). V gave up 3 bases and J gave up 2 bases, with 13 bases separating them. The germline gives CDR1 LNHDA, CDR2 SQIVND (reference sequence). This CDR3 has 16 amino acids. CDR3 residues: CASSIKTVLNTGELFF. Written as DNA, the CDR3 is TGTGCCAGTAGTATCAAGACAGTACTTAACACCGGGGAGCTGTTTTTT. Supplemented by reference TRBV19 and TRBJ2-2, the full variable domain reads DGGITQSPKYLFRKEGQNVTLSCEQNLNHDAMYWYRQDPGQGLRLIYYSQIVNDFQKGDIAEGYSVSREKKESFPLTVTSAQKNPTAFYLCASSIKTVLNTGELFFGEGSRLTVL.

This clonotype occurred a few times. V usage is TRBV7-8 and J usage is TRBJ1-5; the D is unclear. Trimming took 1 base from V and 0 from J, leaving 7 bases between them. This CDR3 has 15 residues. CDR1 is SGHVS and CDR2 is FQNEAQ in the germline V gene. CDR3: CASSLVPNSNQPQHF. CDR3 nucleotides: TGTGCCAGCAGCTTAGTTCCTAATAGCAATCAGCCCCAGCATTTT.

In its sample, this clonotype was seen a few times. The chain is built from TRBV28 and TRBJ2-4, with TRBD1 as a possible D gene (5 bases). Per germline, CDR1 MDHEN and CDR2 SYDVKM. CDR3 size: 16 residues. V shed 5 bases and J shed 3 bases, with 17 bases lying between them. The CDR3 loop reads CASSRDTQGYKNIQYF. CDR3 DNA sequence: TGTGCCAGCAGTCGCGATACTCAGGGCTACAAAAACATTCAGTACTTC.

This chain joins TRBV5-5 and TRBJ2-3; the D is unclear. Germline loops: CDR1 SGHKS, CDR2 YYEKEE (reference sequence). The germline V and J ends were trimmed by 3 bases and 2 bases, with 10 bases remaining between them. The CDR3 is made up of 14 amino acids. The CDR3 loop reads CASSYEDYTDTQYF. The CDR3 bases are TGTGCCAGCAGCTACGAGGATTACACAGATACGCAGTATTTT.

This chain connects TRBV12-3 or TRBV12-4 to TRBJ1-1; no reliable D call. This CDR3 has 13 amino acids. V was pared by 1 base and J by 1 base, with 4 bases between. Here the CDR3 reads CASSLGWNTEAFF. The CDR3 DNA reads TGTGCCAGCAGTTTAGGGTGGAACACTGAAGCTTTCTTT.

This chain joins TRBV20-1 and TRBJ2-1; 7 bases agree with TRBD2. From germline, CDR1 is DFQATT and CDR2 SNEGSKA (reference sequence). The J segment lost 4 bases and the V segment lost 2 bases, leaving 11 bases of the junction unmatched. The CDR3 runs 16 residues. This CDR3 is CSARSLRVAGYNEQFF. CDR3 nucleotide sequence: TGCAGTGCTAGATCCCTTCGGGTAGCGGGTTACAATGAGCAGTTCTTC.

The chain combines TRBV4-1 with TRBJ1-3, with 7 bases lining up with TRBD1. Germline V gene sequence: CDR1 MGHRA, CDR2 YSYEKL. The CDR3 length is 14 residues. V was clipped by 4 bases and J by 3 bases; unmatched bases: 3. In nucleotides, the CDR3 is TGCGCCAGCAGCCCAACAGGGGATGGAAACACCATATATTTT. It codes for CASSPTGDGNTIYF.

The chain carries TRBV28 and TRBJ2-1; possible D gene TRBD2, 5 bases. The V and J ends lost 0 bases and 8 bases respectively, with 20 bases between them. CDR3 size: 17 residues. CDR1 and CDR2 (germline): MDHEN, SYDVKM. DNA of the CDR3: TGTGCCAGCAGTTTATGGGGGATGGGGAGTTCTTCAGATGAGCAGTTCTTC. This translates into CASSLWGMGSSSDEQFF. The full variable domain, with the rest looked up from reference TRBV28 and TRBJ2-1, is DVKVTQSSRYLVKRTGEKVFLECVQDMDHENMFWYRQDPGLGLRLIYFSYDVKMKEKGDIPEGYSVSREKKERFSLILESASTNQTSMYLCASSLWGMGSSSDEQFFGPGTRLTVL.

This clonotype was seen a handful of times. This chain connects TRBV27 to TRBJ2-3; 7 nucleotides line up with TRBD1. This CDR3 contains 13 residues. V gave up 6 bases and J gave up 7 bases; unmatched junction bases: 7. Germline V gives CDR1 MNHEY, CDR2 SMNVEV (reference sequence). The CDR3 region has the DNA TGTGCCAGCAGCAGGGGGATCATAAATACGCAGTATTTT. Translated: CASSRGIINTQYF.